This TCR beta chain was captured in a study of shared clonotypes between healthy human individuals. Background on the study: Ranging from 18 to 49 in age, donors were two women and three men. Study outcomes and limitations: Of the naive CD4 clonotypes, around 5% were shared across a few donors.

Adult donors, all healthy and HIV-negative, had no recent acute infections or vaccinations. Replicate sorted-subset PCRs were loaded with around 0.2 ug DNA, 29,000 or so T cell genomes. Assay: immunoSEQ multiplex PCR; the TCRdb copy retains only in-frame clones and omits some. The sample lists some 2.3 million clones; about 92% were seen once. As to this clone: Its antigen is as yet unknown.

This sequence was found in a man aged 18-30 years in good health. Some clones in this sample may be carry-over from other donors' samples. The sample comprised naive CD4+ T cells from PBMCs. Subset specified: CD45RA+ positively selected.

The CDR3 coding sequence is TGTGCCAGCAGTGCCACCTCGACAGGGTACACTGAAGCTTTCTTT. As protein: CASSATSTGYTEAFF. This sequence joins TRBV6-6 and TRBJ1-1, with 7 bases that match TRBD1. The junction had 9 bases not matched to a gene; V was cut back by 5 bases and J by 3 bases. Germline V gene sequence: CDR1 MNHNY, CDR2 SVGAGI (reference sequence). The CDR3 is made up of 15 amino acids.